The next 3 T cell receptor beta chains were all read from a single sample in a study of cytomegalovirus exposure and HLA in healthy donors. Researchers ran the PCR with 60 Vbeta and 13 Jbeta primers. Repertoires were generated with immunoSEQ multiplex PCR, while TCRdb's copy carries only in-frame clones and drops some. The sample yields about 120,000 clones, more than 75% seen once. Sequencing was performed on PBMCs. The source of these receptors is a woman aged 35 to 49 in good health and CMV-seropositive.

This chain links TRBV5-4 with TRBJ1-2; 7 positions match TRBD1. V was pared by 4 bases and J by 1 base, with 7 bases of the junction left unmatched. The CDR3 is 15 residues long. The germline V gene encodes CDR1 SGHNT and CDR2 YYREEE (reference sequence). CDR3 in amino acids: CASSPRDSLNYGYTF. The CDR3 nucleotides read TGTGCCAGCAGCCCCCGGGACAGCCTTAACTATGGCTACACCTTC. Complete variable domain (other parts from reference TRBV5-4 and TRBJ1-2): ETGVTQSPTHLIKTRGQQVTLRCSSQSGHNTVSWYQQALGQGPQFIFQYYREEENGRGNFPPRFSGLQFPNYSSELNVNALELDDSALYLCASSPRDSLNYGYTFGSGTRLTVV.

Only one count was recorded for this clone. CDR3 nucleotide sequence: TGTGCCACCTCTAGCGGGGGGAACACCGGGGAGCTGTTTTTT. As protein: CATSSGGNTGELFF. The chain has TRBV27 and TRBJ2-2; 10 bases agree with TRBD2. Looked up from germline, CDR1 is MNHEY and CDR2 is SMNVEV (reference sequence). V lost 10 bases, J lost 1 base, and 3 bases stayed unmatched. CDR3 size: 14 residues.

This chain joins TRBV15 and TRBJ2-5; tentative D call: TRBD2 (7 bases). The CDR3 runs to 15 residues. Germline V gene sequence: CDR1 LNHNV, CDR2 YYDKDF (reference sequence). Deletions cut 5 bases from V and 4 bases from J, with 17 bases between. The DNA for the CDR3 is TGTGCCACCAGCGGGGGGGCGCCGGCAGGAGAGACCCAGTACTTC. Amino acid sequence: CATSGGAPAGETQYF.